These 27 T cell receptor beta chains came from one sample sequenced in a study of cytomegalovirus exposure and HLA in healthy donors. A multiplex PCR was run with 60 Vbeta primers and 13 Jbeta primers. Method: immunoSEQ multiplex PCR; TCRdb's copy keeps in-frame clones and lacks some. The repertoire includes about 140,000 clones, 80% of them detected once, and approximately 5.1% sits in the top ten. The sample consisted of PBMCs. The receptors stem from a male donor in good health and CMV-seronegative.

DNA for the CDR3: TGTGCCAGCAGCTTAGTAGCGTTTGATGAGCAGTTCTTC. Protein product: CASSLVAFDEQFF. V usage is TRBV7-9 and J usage is TRBJ2-1, with a possible D match to TRBD2 (5 bases). The V gene's germline CDR1 is SEHNR and CDR2 FQNEAQ (reference sequence). Trimming left V 1 base short and J 8 bases short, with 9 bases between. The CDR3 contains 13 residues.

This clone was counted only a few times. The V call is TRBV6-1, the J call TRBJ2-7; maybe TRBD1 (7 bases). Germline V lookup: CDR1 MNHNS, CDR2 SASEGT. CDR3 length: 15 residues. V lost 4 bases and J 3 bases, leaving 16 bases between the germline ends. CDR3 amino acids: CASSGGRQGGYEQYF. CDR3 sequence (DNA): TGTGCCAGCAGTGGGGGTCGACAGGGAGGCTACGAGCAGTACTTC.

V usage is TRBV6-5 and J usage is TRBJ1-2, with 7 bases matching TRBD1. V shed 2 bases, J shed 5 bases, and the junction held 8 bases outside the gene matches. This CDR3 is 15 amino acids long. Germline CDR1 MNHEY, CDR2 SVGAGI. CDR3 residues: CASSYVEAGGYGYTF. CDR3 DNA sequence: TGTGCCAGCAGTTACGTCGAGGCAGGGGGGTATGGCTACACCTTC.

V is TRBV10-1 and J is TRBJ2-1; the D gene is possibly TRBD2 (6 bases). This CDR3 contains 10 residues. Trimming took off 9 bases at V and 10 bases at J, with 10 bases between the two ends. The V gene's germline CDR1 is WNHNN and CDR2 SYGVQD (reference sequence). The DNA for the CDR3 is TGCGCCAGAGGAGGGTTAGAGCAGTTCTTC. This encodes CARGGLEQFF.

This chain uses TRBV10-3 with TRBJ2-1; 9 bases map to TRBD2. The junction had 4 bases not matched to a gene; V was cut back by 3 bases and J by 4 bases. The CDR3 covers 15 residues. The germline CDR1 and CDR2 sequences are ENHRY and SYGVKD. The CDR3 DNA is TGTGCCATCAGTGATGTAACTAGCGGGTACAATGAGCAGTTCTTC. Translating gives CAISDVTSGYNEQFF.

This clone was counted a few times. The chain is built from TRBV6-5 and TRBJ1-1, with 7 positions matching TRBD1. The germline V gene has CDR1 MNHEY and CDR2 SVGAGI. CDR3 size: 11 residues. The V and J ends lost 6 bases and 6 bases, in that order; junction bases with no gene match: 1. The DNA for the CDR3 is TGTGCCAGCAGCCAGGGGGCTGAAGCTTTCTTT. This translates into CASSQGAEAFF.

This clone turned up a few times. This chain's CDR3 is CATSRAAGDRAGRGSPLHF. The CDR3, as DNA: TGTGCCACCAGCAGAGCCGCTGGGGACAGGGCAGGGAGAGGTTCACCCCTCCACTTT. V and J are TRBV15 and TRBJ1-6, with 9 bases that match TRBD1. The V gene's germline CDR1 is LNHNV and CDR2 YYDKDF (reference sequence). The CDR3 extends over 19 amino acids. J was trimmed by 9 bases and V by 1 base; bases with no gene match: 16.

This clone appeared once. The chain uses TRBV19 and TRBJ2-7; 9 bases align to TRBD1. The CDR3 totals 15 residues. Germline V gene data show CDR1 as LNHDA and CDR2 as SQIVND (reference sequence). J was trimmed by 5 bases and V by 3 bases; bases with no gene match: 8. The CDR3 DNA follows: TGTGCCAGTAGTATGGGGGGACAGGGCGGGGACGAGCAGTACTTC. Protein: CASSMGGQGGDEQYF.

The chain joins TRBV4-3 to TRBJ1-2; 7 bases agree with TRBD1. The CDR3 length is 16 residues. J gave up 2 bases and V 4 bases, and 10 bases lay outside the gene matches. The germline CDR1 and CDR2 sequences are LGHNA and YSLEER. This CDR3 reads CASSRTGEETNYGYTF. The CDR3 region has the DNA TGCGCCAGCAGCCGTACAGGGGAGGAAACAAACTATGGCTACACCTTC.

The chain recombines TRBV10-3 with TRBJ2-5; D unclear. Germline CDR1 is ENHRY and CDR2 is SYGVKD. The V end was cut by 0 bases, the J end by 13 bases, with 15 bases between. This CDR3 contains 13 residues. CDR3 in amino acids: CAISESAASTTYF. The CDR3 coding sequence is TGTGCCATCAGTGAGTCGGCGGCCTCCACCACGTACTTC.

V usage is TRBV19 and J usage is TRBJ1-1, with D tentatively TRBD1 (6 bases). Trimming pared 3 bases from V and 4 bases from J, leaving 12 bases between. In germline, CDR1 is LNHDA, CDR2 SQIVND (reference sequence). This CDR3 is built from 14 residues. CDR3 protein: CASSILTGSTEAFF. The CDR3, as DNA: TGTGCCAGTAGTATCCTGACAGGCTCCACTGAAGCTTTCTTT.

The rearrangement joins TRBV11-2 to TRBJ1-2, with D unclear. The V and J ends lost 5 bases and 3 bases respectively, with 19 bases between them. CDR1 SGHAT and CDR2 FQNNGV come from the germline V gene. This CDR3 region has 16 residues. CDR3 nucleotide sequence: TGTGCCAGCAGCACCAGTGACTCCGCCAAGGACTATGGCTACACCTTC. It specifies CASSTSDSAKDYGYTF.

This clone was observed a handful of times. Written as DNA, the CDR3 is TGTGCCAGCAGCTTAGTCGGGGACAGGGATTCACCCCTCCACTTT. As protein: CASSLVGDRDSPLHF. The chain combines TRBV7-8 with TRBJ1-6, with 9 bases matching TRBD1. This CDR3 comprises 15 residues. Germline trimming cut 1 base from V and 8 bases from J; bases unmatched to any gene: 3. Per the germline V gene, CDR1 is SGHVS and CDR2 is FQNEAQ.

The genes are TRBV28 and TRBJ2-7, with TRBD1 matching over 8 bases. V shed 7 bases and J 0 bases; nucleotides not matched to a gene: 8. CDR1 and CDR2 from the germline V gene are MDHEN and SYDVKM. CDR3 size: 15 residues. The CDR3 nucleotides are TGTGCCAGCACCTCAGGGGGCTCTAGCTCCTACGAGCAGTACTTC. Protein: CASTSGGSSSYEQYF.

The rearrangement uses TRBV11-3 and TRBJ1-1, with D maybe TRBD1 (5 bases). CDR1 is SGHNT and CDR2 is YENEEA in the germline V gene. The CDR3 runs to 13 residues. Trimming shortened V by 2 bases and J by 4 bases, and 8 bases separated the two germline ends. The CDR3: CASSLRGGTEAFF. The CDR3 DNA sequence: TGTGCCAGCAGCTTACGGGGGGGCACTGAAGCTTTCTTT.

This clone was seen a handful of times. This sequence joins TRBV5-4 and TRBJ1-1; 7 bases are shared with TRBD1. The germline V gene has CDR1 SGHNT and CDR2 YYREEE (reference sequence). J gave up 5 bases and V 3 bases, and 4 bases lay outside the gene matches. The CDR3 is made up of 13 amino acids. DNA of the CDR3: TGTGCCAGCAGCTACGACAGGGAAACTGAAGCTTTCTTT. Its translation is CASSYDRETEAFF.

The chain carries TRBV29-1 and TRBJ1-1, with 12 positions matching TRBD1. CDR1 SQVTM and CDR2 ANQGSEA come from the germline V gene. CDR3 length: 16 amino acids. V gave up 3 bases and J gave up 0 bases; unmatched junction bases: 5. The CDR3 reads CSVDRDRGRLNTEAFF. As DNA, the CDR3 is TGCAGCGTTGACCGGGACAGGGGGCGCTTGAACACTGAAGCTTTCTTT.

J is TRBJ1-5 and V is TRBV15; D gene unclear. The CDR3 runs to 15 residues. CDR1 LNHNV and CDR2 YYDKDF come from the germline V gene (reference sequence). V dropped 0 bases and J dropped 7 bases, with 13 bases sitting between them. The CDR3 reads CATSRDYAAEQPQHF. The CDR3 DNA reads as TGTGCCACCAGCAGAGATTACGCGGCAGAGCAGCCCCAGCATTTT. Using reference TRBV15 and TRBJ1-5 for the parts outside the CDR3, the full variable domain is DAMVIQNPRYQVTQFGKPVTLSCSQTLNHNVMYWYQQKSSQAPKLLFHYYDKDFNNEADTPDNFQSRRPNTSFCFLDIRSPGLGDTAMYLCATSRDYAAEQPQHFGDGTRLSIL.

The chain uses TRBV30 and TRBJ2-5; 11 bases align to TRBD2. This CDR3 contains 15 residues. Germline trimming cut 5 bases from V and 4 bases from J; bases unmatched to any gene: 9. In germline, CDR1 is GTSNPN, CDR2 SVGIG (reference sequence). CDR3 nucleotides: TGTGCCTGGGGATACGGGACTAGCGGATCAGAGACCCAGTACTTC. Residues: CAWGYGTSGSETQYF.

This clone has a handful of counts. V gene TRBV7-6 combines with J gene TRBJ2-5, with a tentative D call TRBD2 (5 bases). The J call may be incorrect, as the DNA end agrees better with TRBJ2-7. The length of the CDR3 is 13 residues. Germline CDR1 and CDR2: SGHVS and FNYEAQ. This CDR3 reads CASSSREGYEQYF. The CDR3 DNA reads as TGTGCCAGCAGCTCCCGAGAGGGCTACGAGCAGTACTTC.

The chain uses TRBV27 and TRBJ2-1; a possible D gene is TRBD2 (6 bases). The CDR3 consists of 15 residues. Trimming stripped 3 bases from V and 0 bases from J, with 9 bases between. Germline CDR1 is MNHEY and CDR2 is SMNVEV (reference sequence). CDR3 sequence (DNA): TGTGCCAGCAGTTTCTCCGGGAGCTCCTACAATGAGCAGTTCTTC. It is translated as CASSFSGSSYNEQFF.

The V call is TRBV27, the J call TRBJ2-7; the D is unclear. The V and J ends lost 0 bases and 2 bases respectively, with 5 bases between them. The CDR3 sequence is 13 residues long. The germline V gene has CDR1 MNHEY and CDR2 SMNVEV (reference sequence). Here the CDR3 reads CASSLSATYEQYF. The CDR3 nucleotides are TGTGCCAGCAGTTTATCGGCCACCTACGAGCAGTACTTC.

The CDR3, as DNA: TGTGCCAGCAGCTTAAGGGGTGAGCAGTACTTC. Translated, it gives CASSLRGEQYF. The chain joins TRBV7-9 to TRBJ2-7; possibly TRBD1 for D (5 bases). The CDR3 has 11 amino acids. Germline values: CDR1 SEHNR, CDR2 FQNEAQ (reference sequence). V lost 2 bases, J lost 7 bases, and 6 bases lay in between. The full variable domain, with the rest looked up from reference TRBV7-9 and TRBJ2-7, is DTGVSQNPRHKITKRGQNVTFRCDPISEHNRLYWYRQTLGQGPEFLTYFQNEAQLEKSRLLSDRFSAERPKGSFSTLEIQRTEQGDSAMYLCASSLRGEQYFGPGTRLTVT.

The J gene is TRBJ1-5, the V gene TRBV6-1, with 8 bases aligning to TRBD1. The germline gives CDR1 MNHNS, CDR2 SASEGT. This CDR3 is 15 amino acids long. Unmatched junction bases numbered 6, after V lost 1 base and J lost 7 bases. The CDR3 sequence is CASSEGPRGLQPQHF. The CDR3 DNA sequence: TGTGCCAGCAGTGAAGGCCCCAGGGGGCTCCAGCCCCAGCATTTT.

The CDR3, as DNA: TGTGCCAGCAGCTTGGTTGGCGGACAGGGGGCCCTCCGGCAGTACTTC. Translation gives CASSLVGGQGALRQYF. This chain joins TRBV5-8 and TRBJ2-7; 11 nucleotides align to TRBD1. With 0 bases clipped from V and 9 bases from J, the junction kept 11 bases outside the gene matches. CDR3 size: 16 residues. Germline CDR1 reads SGHTS; CDR2 reads YDEGEE.

The gene calls are TRBV7-3 and TRBJ2-1; maybe TRBD2 (6 bases). V was cut by 7 bases and J by 2 bases, with 18 bases left in between. The CDR3 consists of 16 residues. Germline V gene lookup returns CDR1 SGHTA and CDR2 FQGTGA. Here the CDR3 DNA reads TGTGCCAGCACCCCCCACGGCGGGGCCACCTACAATGAGCAGTTCTTC. Translating it yields CASTPHGGATYNEQFF.

V gene TRBV29-1 combines with J gene TRBJ1-2; 8 bases line up with TRBD1. This CDR3 contains 14 residues. In germline, CDR1 is SQVTM, CDR2 ANQGSEA. V lost 7 bases to trimming and J lost 2 bases; unmatched junction nucleotides: 9. This CDR3 is CSATGAGVNYGYTF. DNA for the CDR3: TGCAGCGCGACAGGGGCGGGAGTAAACTATGGCTACACCTTC.